One and the same sample provided the 8 T cell receptor beta chains below, sequenced in a study of identical twins. Using its own MiXCR run on the 5' RACE reads, TCRdb lists one record per CDR3 protein. The repertoire holds about 900,000 distinct CDR3 sequences, with approximately 13% as singletons. The same sample was also used in a study of yellow fever vaccine responses in identical twins.

Sequenced input: PBMCs. The source is a woman aged 18-29 years in good health.

There are many counts of this clonotype. It is likely a read error, because the conserved phenylalanine at the end of the CDR3 is missing. The DNA is left out, because the CDR3 cannot be placed on it with certainty; the CDR3 is given as TCRdb lists it. CDR3 in amino acids: CASSAGSTAEISV. The chain recombines TRBV12-3 or TRBV12-4 with TRBJ2-4. The CDR3 has 13 residues if both end residues are counted.

This sequence joins TRBV19 and TRBJ2-1; the D is unclear. CDR3 length equals 14 residues. The V end lost 7 bases, the J end lost 5 bases, and 15 bases lay between the germline ends. Germline V CDR1 and CDR2: LNHDA, SQIVND (reference sequence). The CDR3 reads CASTSSFRNNEQFF. For the CDR3, the DNA is TGTGCCAGTACCTCATCATTCAGGAACAATGAGCAGTTCTTC.

The chain joins TRBV20-1 to TRBJ1-1; tentatively, D is TRBD1 (5 bases). CDR1 DFQATT and CDR2 SNEGSKA come from the germline V gene (reference sequence). V lost 0 bases and J 7 bases, leaving 9 bases between the germline ends. This CDR3 contains 12 residues. The CDR3 DNA is TGCAGTGCTAGAGAAGGGGCCCTTGAAGCTTTCTTT. It is translated as CSAREGALEAFF.

This clonotype has ten or more counts. This sequence joins TRBV6-5 and TRBJ1-5; tentatively, D is TRBD1 (6 bases). This CDR3 has 17 residues. V was shortened by 4 bases and J by 0 bases, with 16 bases between the two germline ends. CDR1 is MNHEY and CDR2 is SVGAGI in the germline V gene. The CDR3 nucleotides read TGTGCCAGCAGTTTGACAGGAAAAAGAAATAGCAATCAGCCCCAGCATTTT. Amino acid sequence: CASSLTGKRNSNQPQHF.

This clonotype was counted between two and nine times. V usage is TRBV7-3 and J usage is TRBJ2-1, with 7 bases that match TRBD2. Germline V gives CDR1 SGHTA, CDR2 FQGTGA. With 2 bases clipped from V and 5 bases from J, the junction kept 12 bases outside the gene matches. This CDR3 has 17 amino acids. For the CDR3, the DNA is TGTGCCAGCAGCTTAGGCCCCGGGGCGGGAGCTGACAATGAGCAGTTCTTC. Amino acids: CASSLGPGAGADNEQFF.

The CDR3 spells CSAPRGGRGGMDTQYF. CDR3 nucleotide sequence: TGCAGTGCTCCCCGTGGGGGGCGGGGGGGTATGGATACGCAGTATTTT. The chain recombines TRBV20-1 with TRBJ2-3; 9 positions agree with TRBD2. The CDR3 length is 16 residues. V shed 5 bases and J 6 bases; nucleotides not matched to a gene: 15. Per the germline V gene, CDR1 is DFQATT and CDR2 is SNEGSKA (reference sequence).

The chain has TRBV5-4 and TRBJ2-1, with 12 bases fitting TRBD2. The CDR3 sequence is 17 residues long. After removal of 4 bases from V and 0 bases from J, the junction contained 5 bases not matched to a gene. CDR1 and CDR2 (germline): SGHNT, YYREEE (reference sequence). The CDR3 loop is CASSATSGRYSYNEQFF. The DNA for the CDR3 is TGTGCCAGCAGCGCAACTAGCGGGAGGTACTCCTACAATGAGCAGTTCTTC. The full variable domain, in which reference TRBV5-4 and TRBJ2-1 provide the parts outside the CDR3, is ETGVTQSPTHLIKTRGQQVTLRCSSQSGHNTVSWYQQALGQGPQFIFQYYREEENGRGNFPPRFSGLQFPNYSSELNVNALELDDSALYLCASSATSGRYSYNEQFFGPGTRLTVL.

This clonotype was counted only a few times. DNA of the CDR3: TGTGCCAGCTCAGAGACCAGTATGGGCACTGAAGCTTTCTTT. It yields the protein CASSETSMGTEAFF. V and J are TRBV5-5 and TRBJ1-1; unclear D gene. This CDR3 region has 14 residues. CDR1 and CDR2 from the germline V gene are SGHKS and YYEKEE (reference sequence). Trimming pared 7 bases from V and 4 bases from J, leaving 17 bases between.